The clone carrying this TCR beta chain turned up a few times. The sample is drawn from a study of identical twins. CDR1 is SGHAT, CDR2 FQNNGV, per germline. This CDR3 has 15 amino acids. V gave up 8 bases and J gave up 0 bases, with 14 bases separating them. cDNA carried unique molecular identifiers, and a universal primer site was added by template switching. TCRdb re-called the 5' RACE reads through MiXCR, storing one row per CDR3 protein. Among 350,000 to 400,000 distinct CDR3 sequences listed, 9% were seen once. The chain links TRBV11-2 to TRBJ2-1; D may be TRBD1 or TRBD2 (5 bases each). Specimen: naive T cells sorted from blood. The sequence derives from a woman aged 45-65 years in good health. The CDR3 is CASGVVGGSYNEQFF. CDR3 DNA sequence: TGTGCCAGCGGAGTTGTTGGGGGCTCCTACAATGAGCAGTTCTTC.